These T cell receptor beta chains were read from a single sample in a study of blood T cell repertoires in COVID-19. Sequencing was performed with immunoSEQ multiplex PCR; in TCRdb, only in-frame clones are kept and a portion is missing. The profile covers about 120,000 clones, with about 79% appearing a single time and approximately 2.4% taken by the ten largest. The sequencing sample was made of peripheral blood. The receptors originated from a man aged 65 to 85 with acute or convalescent COVID-19. CDR3s leave out the opening cysteine and the closing phenylalanine or tryptophan.

v_call: TRBV5-1; j_call: TRBJ2-1; cdr3_aa: ASSFLAGQTYNEQF
v_call: TRBV27; j_call: TRBJ2-3; cdr3_aa: ASTLRAGVSGTQY
v_call: TRBV12-5; j_call: TRBJ2-2; cdr3_aa: ASGSDTGELF
v_call: TRBV4-1; j_call: TRBJ1-2; cdr3_aa: ASSQPYRDRNYGYT
v_call: TRBV6-2/TRBV6-3; j_call: TRBJ1-1; cdr3_aa: ASSYSRRGNTEAF
v_call: TRBV5-5; j_call: TRBJ1-2; cdr3_aa: ASSLSLNYGYT
v_call: TRBV6-2/TRBV6-3; j_call: TRBJ2-7; cdr3_aa: ASSNNRDKYSYEQY
v_call: TRBV5-6; j_call: TRBJ2-7; cdr3_aa: ASSPVARDEQY
v_call: TRBV10-3; j_call: TRBJ2-7; cdr3_aa: AISESGQAYEQY
v_call: TRBV30; j_call: TRBJ2-7; cdr3_aa: AWSPGLAGGQY
v_call: TRBV4-2; j_call: TRBJ1-5; cdr3_aa: ASSPRESNQPQH
v_call: TRBV6-4; j_call: TRBJ1-2; cdr3_aa: ASSDYLGAGGYT
v_call: TRBV12-3/TRBV12-4; j_call: TRBJ2-7; cdr3_aa: ASGLQGDGEQY
v_call: TRBV5-1; j_call: TRBJ2-6; cdr3_aa: ASSRDIGANVLT
v_call: TRBV7-6; j_call: TRBJ1-1; cdr3_aa: ASSPRTGPNTEAF
v_call: TRBV9; j_call: TRBJ2-3; cdr3_aa: ASSGPGQSTDTQY
v_call: TRBV9; j_call: TRBJ1-5; cdr3_aa: ASSVEGVWSNQPQH
v_call: TRBV10-3; j_call: TRBJ2-3; cdr3_aa: AISQVSGGTDTQY